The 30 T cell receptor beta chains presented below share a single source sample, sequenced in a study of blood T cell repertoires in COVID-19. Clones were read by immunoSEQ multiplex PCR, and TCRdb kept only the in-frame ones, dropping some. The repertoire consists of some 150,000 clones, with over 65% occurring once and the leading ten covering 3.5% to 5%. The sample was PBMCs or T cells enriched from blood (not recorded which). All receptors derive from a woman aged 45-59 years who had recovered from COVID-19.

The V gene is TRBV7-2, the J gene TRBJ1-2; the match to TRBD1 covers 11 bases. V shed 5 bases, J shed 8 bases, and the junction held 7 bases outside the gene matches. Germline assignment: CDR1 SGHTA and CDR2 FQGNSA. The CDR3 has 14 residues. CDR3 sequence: CASSPDRGLGGYTF. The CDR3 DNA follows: TGTGCCAGCAGCCCGGACAGGGGGCTAGGAGGCTACACCTTC.

In nucleotides, the CDR3 is TGTGCCAGCAGTTTACCCGGGACAGGGATGGATACGCAGTATTTT. It is translated as CASSLPGTGMDTQYF. The chain couples TRBV27 to TRBJ2-3, with 9 bases matching TRBD1. V trimming: 2 bases; J trimming: 6 bases; junction bases outside the gene matches: 6. The CDR3 covers 15 residues. Germline V gene lookup returns CDR1 MNHEY and CDR2 SMNVEV (reference sequence).

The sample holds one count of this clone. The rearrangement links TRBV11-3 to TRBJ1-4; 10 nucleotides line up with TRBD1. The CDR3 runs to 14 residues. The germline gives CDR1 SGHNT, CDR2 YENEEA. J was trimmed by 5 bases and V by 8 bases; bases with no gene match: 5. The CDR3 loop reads CASGGQGENEKLFF. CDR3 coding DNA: TGTGCCAGCGGCGGACAGGGGGAAAATGAAAAACTGTTTTTT.

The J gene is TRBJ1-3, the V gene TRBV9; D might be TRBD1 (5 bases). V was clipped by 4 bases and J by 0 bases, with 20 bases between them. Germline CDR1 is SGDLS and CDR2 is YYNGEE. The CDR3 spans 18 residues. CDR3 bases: TGTGCCAGCAGCCCCGGGGGGGGACCGCTGACCTCTGGAAACACCATATATTTT. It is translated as CASSPGGGPLTSGNTIYF.

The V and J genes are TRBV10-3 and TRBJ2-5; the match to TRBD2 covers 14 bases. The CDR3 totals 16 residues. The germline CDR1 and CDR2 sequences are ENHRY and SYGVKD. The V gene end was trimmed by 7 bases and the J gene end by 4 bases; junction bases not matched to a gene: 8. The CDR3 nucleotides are TGTGCCATCATGGCTGGACTAGCGGGGGGCGGAGAGACCCAGTACTTC. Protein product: CAIMAGLAGGGETQYF.

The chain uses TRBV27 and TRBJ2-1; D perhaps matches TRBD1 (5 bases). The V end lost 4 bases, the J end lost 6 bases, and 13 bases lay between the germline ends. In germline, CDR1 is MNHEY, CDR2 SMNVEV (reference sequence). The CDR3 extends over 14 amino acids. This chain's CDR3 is CASSSRQLANEQFF. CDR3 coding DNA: TGTGCCAGCAGTTCCCGACAGCTGGCCAATGAGCAGTTCTTC.

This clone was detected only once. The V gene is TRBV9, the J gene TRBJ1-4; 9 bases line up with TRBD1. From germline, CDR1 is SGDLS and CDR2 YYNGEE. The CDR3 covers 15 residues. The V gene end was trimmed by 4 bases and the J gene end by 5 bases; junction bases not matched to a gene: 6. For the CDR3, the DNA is TGTGCCAGCAGCCTAGCAGGGACAGGGAATGAAAAACTGTTTTTT. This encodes CASSLAGTGNEKLFF. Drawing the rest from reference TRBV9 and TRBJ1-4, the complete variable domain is DSGVTQTPKHLITATGQRVTLRCSPRSGDLSVYWYQQSLDQGLQFLIQYYNGEERAKGNILERFSAQQFPDLHSELNLSSLELGDSALYFCASSLAGTGNEKLFFGSGTQLSVL.

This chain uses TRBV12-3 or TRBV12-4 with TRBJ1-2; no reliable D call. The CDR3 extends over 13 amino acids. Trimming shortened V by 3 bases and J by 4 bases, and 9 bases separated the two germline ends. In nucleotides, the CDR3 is TGTGCCAGCAGTTTTGGGCAAGCCTATGGCTACACCTTC. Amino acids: CASSFGQAYGYTF.

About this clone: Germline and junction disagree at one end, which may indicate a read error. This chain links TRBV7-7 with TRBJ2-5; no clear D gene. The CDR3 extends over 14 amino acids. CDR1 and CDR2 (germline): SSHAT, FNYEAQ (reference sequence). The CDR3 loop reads CASSHRSVLETQYF. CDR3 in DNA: TGTGCTAGCAGCCACCGTTCAGTCCTGGAGACCCAGTACTTC.

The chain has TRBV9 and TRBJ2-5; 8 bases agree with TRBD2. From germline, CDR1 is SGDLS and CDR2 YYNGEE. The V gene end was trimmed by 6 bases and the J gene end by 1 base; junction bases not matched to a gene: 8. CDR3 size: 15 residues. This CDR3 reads CASTSGLGVQETQYF. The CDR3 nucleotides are TGTGCCAGCACTTCGGGACTAGGGGTCCAAGAGACCCAGTACTTC.

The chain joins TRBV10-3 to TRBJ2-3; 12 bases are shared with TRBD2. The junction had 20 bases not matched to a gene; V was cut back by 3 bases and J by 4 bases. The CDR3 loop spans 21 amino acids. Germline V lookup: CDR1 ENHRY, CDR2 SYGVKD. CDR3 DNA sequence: TGTGCCATCAGTGATCCGCTCCGACTAGCGGGAGAGGGGGAGGCACCAGATACGCAGTATTTT. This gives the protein CAISDPLRLAGEGEAPDTQYF.

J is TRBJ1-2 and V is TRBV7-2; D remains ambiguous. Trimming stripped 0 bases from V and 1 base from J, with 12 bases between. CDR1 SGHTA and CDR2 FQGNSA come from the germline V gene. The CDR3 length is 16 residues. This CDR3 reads CASSLAKTSFNYGYTF. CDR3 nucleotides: TGTGCCAGCAGCTTAGCCAAGACAAGTTTTAACTATGGCTACACCTTC.

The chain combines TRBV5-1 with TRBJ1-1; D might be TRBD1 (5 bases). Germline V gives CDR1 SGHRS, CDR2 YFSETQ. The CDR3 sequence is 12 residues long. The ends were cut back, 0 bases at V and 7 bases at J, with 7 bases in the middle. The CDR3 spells CASSLDQGEAFF. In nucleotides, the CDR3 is TGCGCCAGCAGCTTGGATCAGGGTGAAGCTTTCTTT.

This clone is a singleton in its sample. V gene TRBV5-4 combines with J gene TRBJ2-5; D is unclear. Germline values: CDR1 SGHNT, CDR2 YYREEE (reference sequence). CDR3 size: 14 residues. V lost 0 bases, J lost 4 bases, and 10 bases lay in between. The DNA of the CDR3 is TGTGCCAGCAGCTTGGACAGTATAGGAGAGACCCAGTACTTC. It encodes CASSLDSIGETQYF.

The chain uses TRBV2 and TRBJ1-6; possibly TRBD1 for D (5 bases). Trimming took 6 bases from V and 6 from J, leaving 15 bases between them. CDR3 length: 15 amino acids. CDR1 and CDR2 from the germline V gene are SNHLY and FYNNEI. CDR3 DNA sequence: TGTGCCAGCAGGCAGGGTTTAGAATCTAATTCACCCCTCCACTTT. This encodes CASRQGLESNSPLHF.

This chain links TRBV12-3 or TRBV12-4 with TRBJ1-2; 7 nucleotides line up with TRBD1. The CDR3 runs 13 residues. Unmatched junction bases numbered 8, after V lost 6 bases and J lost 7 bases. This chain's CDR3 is CASSPGQFGGYTF. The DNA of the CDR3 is TGTGCCAGCAGCCCGGGACAGTTTGGTGGCTACACCTTC.

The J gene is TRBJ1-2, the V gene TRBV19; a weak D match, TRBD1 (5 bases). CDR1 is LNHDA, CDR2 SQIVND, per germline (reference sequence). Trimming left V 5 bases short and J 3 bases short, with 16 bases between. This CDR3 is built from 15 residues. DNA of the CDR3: TGTGCCAGTAGTCTGGGGCGATCAATGGACTATGGCTACACCTTC. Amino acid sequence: CASSLGRSMDYGYTF.

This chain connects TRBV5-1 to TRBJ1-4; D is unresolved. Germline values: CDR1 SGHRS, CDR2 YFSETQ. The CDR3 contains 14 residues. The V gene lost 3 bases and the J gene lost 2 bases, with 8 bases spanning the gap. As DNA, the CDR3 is TGCGCCAGCAGCTCCCGCGGGACTAATGAAAAACTGTTTTTT. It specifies CASSSRGTNEKLFF.

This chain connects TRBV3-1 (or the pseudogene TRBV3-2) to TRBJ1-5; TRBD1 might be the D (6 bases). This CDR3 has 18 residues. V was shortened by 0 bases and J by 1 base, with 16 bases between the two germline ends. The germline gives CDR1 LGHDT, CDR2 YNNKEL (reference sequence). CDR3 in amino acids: CASSQDWGEGESNQPQHF. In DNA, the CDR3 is TGTGCCAGCAGCCAAGATTGGGGAGAGGGGGAGAGCAATCAGCCCCAGCATTTT.

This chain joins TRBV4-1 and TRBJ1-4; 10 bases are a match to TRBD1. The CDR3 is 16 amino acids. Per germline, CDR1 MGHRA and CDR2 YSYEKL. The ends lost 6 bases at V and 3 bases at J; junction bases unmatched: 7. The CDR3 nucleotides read TGCGCCAGCAGACTTCCGGGACAGGGGTCTAATGAAAAACTGTTTTTT. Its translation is CASRLPGQGSNEKLFF.

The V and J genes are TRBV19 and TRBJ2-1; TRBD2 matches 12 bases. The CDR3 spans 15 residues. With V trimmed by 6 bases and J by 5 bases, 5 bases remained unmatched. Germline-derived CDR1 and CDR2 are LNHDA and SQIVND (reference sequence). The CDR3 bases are TGTGCCAGTAGCTGGACTAGCGGGAACCACAATGAGCAGTTCTTC. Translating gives CASSWTSGNHNEQFF.

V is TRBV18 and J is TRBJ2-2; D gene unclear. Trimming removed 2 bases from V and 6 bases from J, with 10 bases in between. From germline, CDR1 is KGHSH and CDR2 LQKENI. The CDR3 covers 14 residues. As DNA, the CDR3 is TGTGCCAGCTCACCAGTCCTAGGCGCCGGGGAGCTGTTTTTT. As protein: CASSPVLGAGELFF.

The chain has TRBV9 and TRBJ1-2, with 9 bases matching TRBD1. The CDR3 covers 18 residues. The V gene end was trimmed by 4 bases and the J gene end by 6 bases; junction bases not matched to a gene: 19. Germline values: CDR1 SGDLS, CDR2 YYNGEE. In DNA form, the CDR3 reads TGTGCCAGCAGCCACCCCGGAAGCGGACAGGGGAGGGTGAATGGCTACACCTTC. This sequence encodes CASSHPGSGQGRVNGYTF.

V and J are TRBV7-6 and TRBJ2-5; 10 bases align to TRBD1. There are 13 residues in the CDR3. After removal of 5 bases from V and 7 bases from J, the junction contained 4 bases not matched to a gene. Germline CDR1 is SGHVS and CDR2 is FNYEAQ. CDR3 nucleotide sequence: TGTGCCAGCAGCACCAGGGACAGGGGGACCCAGTACTTC. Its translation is CASSTRDRGTQYF.

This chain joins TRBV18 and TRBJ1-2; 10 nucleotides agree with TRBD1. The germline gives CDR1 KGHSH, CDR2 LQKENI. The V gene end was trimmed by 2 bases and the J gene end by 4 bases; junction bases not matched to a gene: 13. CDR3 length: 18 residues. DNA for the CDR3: TGTGCCAGCTCACCAACCGGGACAGGGGTAACATCGGGCTATGGCTACACCTTC. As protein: CASSPTGTGVTSGYGYTF.

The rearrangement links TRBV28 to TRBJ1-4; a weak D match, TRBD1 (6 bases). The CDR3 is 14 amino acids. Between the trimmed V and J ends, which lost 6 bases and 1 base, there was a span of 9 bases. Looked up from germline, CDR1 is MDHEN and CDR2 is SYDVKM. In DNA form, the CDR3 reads TGTGCCAGCAGGGGGGCGGGAACTAATGAAAAACTGTTTTTT. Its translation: CASRGAGTNEKLFF. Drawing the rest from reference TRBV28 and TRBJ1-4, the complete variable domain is DVKVTQSSRYLVKRTGEKVFLECVQDMDHENMFWYRQDPGLGLRLIYFSYDVKMKEKGDIPEGYSVSREKKERFSLILESASTNQTSMYLCASRGAGTNEKLFFGSGTQLSVL.

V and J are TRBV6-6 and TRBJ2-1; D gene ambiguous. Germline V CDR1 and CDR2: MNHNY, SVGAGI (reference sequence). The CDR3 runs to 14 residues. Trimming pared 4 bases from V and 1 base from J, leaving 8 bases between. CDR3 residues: CASSSPGSYNEQFF. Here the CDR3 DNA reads TGTGCCAGCAGTTCGCCAGGATCCTACAATGAGCAGTTCTTC.

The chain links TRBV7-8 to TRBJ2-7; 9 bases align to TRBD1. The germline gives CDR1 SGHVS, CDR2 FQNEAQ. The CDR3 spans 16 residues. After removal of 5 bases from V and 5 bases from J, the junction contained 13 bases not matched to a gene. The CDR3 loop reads CASSRLGGQGYHEQYV. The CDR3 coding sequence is TGTGCCAGCAGCCGCCTCGGGGGACAGGGTTATCACGAGCAGTACGTC.

The CDR3 loop reads CASSSTGGDVGELFF. The CDR3, as DNA: TGCGCCAGCAGCTCGACAGGGGGCGATGTCGGGGAGCTGTTTTTT. The chain links TRBV5-1 to TRBJ2-2, with 10 nucleotides matching TRBD1. Germline-derived CDR1 and CDR2 are SGHRS and YFSETQ. The V segment lost 3 bases and the J segment 7 bases; nucleotides outside the gene matches: 6. The CDR3 is 15 amino acids.

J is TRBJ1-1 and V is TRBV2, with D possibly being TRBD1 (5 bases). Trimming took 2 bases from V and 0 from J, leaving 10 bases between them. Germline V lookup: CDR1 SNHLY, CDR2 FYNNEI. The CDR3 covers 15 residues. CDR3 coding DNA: TGTGCCAGCAGTGAACTACAGGTAATGAACACTGAAGCTTTCTTT. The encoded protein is CASSELQVMNTEAFF.